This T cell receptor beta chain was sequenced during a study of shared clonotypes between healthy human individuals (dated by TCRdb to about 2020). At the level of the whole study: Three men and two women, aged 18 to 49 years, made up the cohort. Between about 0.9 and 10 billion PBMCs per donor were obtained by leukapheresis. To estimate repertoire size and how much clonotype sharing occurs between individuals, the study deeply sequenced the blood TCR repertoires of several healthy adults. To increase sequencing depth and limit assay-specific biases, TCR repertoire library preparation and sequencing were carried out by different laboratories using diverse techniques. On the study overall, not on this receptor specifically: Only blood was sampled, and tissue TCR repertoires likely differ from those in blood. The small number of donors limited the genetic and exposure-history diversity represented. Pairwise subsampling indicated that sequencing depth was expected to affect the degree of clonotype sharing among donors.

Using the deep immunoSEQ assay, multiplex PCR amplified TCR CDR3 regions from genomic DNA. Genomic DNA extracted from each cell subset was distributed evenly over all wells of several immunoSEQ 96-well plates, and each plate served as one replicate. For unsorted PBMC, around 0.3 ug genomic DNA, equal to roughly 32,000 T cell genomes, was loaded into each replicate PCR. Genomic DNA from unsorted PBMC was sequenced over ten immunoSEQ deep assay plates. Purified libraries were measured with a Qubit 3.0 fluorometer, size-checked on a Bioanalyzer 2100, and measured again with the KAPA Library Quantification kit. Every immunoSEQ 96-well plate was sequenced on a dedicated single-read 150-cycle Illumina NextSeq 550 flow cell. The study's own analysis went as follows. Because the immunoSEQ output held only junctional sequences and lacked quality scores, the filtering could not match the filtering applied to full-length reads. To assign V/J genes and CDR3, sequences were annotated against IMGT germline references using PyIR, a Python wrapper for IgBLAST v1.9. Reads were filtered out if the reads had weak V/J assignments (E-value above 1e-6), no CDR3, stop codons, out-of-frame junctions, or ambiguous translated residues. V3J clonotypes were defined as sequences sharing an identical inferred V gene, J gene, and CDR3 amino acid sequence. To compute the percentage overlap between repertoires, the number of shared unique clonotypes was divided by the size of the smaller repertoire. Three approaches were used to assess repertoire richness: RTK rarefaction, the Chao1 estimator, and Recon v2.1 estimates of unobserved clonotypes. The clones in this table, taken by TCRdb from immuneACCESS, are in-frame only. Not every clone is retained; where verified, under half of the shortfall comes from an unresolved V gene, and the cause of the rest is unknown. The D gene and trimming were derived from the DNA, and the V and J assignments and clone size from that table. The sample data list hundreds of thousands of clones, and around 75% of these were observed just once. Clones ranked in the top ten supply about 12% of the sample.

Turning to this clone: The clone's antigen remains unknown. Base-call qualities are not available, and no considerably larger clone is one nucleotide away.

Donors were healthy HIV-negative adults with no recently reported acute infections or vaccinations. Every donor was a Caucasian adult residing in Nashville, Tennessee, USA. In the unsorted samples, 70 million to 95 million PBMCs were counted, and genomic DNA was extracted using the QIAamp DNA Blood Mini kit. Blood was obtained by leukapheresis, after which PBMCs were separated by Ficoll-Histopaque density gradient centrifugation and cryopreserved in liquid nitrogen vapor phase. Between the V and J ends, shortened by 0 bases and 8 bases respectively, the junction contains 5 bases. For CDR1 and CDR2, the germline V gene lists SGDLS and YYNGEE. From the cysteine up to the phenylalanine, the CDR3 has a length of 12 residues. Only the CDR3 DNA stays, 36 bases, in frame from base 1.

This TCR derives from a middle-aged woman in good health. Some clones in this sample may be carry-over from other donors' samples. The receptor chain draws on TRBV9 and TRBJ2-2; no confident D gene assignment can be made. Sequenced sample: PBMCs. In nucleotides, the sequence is TGTGCCAGCAGCGTAGCATTGGGGGAGCTGTTTTTT. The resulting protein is CASSVALGELFF.